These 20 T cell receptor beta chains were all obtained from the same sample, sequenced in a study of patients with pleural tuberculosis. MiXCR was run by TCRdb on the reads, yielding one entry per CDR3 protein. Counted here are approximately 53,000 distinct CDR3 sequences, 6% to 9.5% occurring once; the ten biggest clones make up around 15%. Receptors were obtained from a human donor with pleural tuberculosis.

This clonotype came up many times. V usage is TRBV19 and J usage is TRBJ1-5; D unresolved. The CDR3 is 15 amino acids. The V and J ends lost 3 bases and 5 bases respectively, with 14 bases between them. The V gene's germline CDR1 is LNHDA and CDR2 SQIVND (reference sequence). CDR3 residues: CASSIWSSPYQPQHF. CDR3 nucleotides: TGTGCCAGTAGTATTTGGTCCAGCCCCTATCAGCCCCAGCATTTT.

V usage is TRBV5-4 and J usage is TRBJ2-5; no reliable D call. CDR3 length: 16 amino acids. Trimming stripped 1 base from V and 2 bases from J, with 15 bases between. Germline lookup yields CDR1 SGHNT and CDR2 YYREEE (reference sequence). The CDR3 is CASSLLGATLQETQYF. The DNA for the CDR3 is TGTGCCAGCAGCTTGTTGGGCGCGACCTTACAAGAGACCCAGTACTTC.

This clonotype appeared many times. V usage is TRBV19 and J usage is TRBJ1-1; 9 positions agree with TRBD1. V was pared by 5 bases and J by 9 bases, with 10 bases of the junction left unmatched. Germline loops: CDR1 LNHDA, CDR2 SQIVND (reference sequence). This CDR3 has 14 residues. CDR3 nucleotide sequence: TGTGCCAGTAGTTCTCGGACAGGGGAAACCCAAGCTTTCTTT. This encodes CASSSRTGETQAFF. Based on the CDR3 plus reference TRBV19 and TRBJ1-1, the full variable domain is DGGITQSPKYLFRKEGQNVTLSCEQNLNHDAMYWYRQDPGQGLRLIYYSQIVNDFQKGDIAEGYSVSREKKESFPLTVTSAQKNPTAFYLCASSSRTGETQAFFGQGTRLTVV.

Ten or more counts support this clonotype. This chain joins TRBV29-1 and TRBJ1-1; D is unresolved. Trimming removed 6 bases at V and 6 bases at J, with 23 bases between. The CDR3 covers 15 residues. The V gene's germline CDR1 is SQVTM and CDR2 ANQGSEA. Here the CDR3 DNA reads TGCAGCGTAACGCTTCAAGGGATCCCCGTCCCTGAAGCTTTCTTT. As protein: CSVTLQGIPVPEAFF.

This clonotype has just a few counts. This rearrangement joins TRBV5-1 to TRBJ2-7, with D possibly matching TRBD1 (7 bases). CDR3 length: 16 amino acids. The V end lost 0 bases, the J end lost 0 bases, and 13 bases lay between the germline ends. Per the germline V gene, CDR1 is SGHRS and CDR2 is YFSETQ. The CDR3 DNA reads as TGCGCCAGCAGCTTGGATGGAGGGACAGCCTCCTACGAGCAGTACTTC. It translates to CASSLDGGTASYEQYF.

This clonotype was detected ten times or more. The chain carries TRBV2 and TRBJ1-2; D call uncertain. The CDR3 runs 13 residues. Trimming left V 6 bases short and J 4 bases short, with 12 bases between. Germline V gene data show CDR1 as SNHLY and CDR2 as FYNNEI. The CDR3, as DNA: TGTGCCAGCAGAGTCAAAAGTCGCTATGGCTACACCTTC. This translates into CASRVKSRYGYTF.

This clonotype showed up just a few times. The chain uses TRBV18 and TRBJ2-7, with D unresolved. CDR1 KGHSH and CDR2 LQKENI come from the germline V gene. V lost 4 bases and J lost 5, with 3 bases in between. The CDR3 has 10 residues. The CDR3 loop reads CASSRNEQYF. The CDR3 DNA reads TGTGCCAGCTCACGGAACGAGCAGTACTTC.

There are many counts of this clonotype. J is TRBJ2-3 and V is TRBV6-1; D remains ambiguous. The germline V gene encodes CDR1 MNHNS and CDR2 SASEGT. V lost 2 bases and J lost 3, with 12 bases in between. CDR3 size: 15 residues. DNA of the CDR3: TGTGCCAGCAGTGAATTAACCCCGTCGACAGATACGCAGTATTTT. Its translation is CASSELTPSTDTQYF.

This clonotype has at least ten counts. The CDR3 nucleotides read TGCAGTGCTAGAAACAGGGGCGCGCTCTTAGAAGCTTTCTTT. This encodes CSARNRGALLEAFF. The chain has TRBV20-1 and TRBJ1-1; 7 nucleotides match TRBD1. This CDR3 is 14 amino acids long. J was trimmed by 8 bases and V by 2 bases; bases with no gene match: 11. Per the germline V gene, CDR1 is DFQATT and CDR2 is SNEGSKA (reference sequence).

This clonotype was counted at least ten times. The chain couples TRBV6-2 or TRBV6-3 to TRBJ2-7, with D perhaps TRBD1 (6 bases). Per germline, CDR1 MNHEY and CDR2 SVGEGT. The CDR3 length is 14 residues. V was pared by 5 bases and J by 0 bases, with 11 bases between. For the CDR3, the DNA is TGTGCCAGCAGTCACAGGGCCAACTCCTACGAGCAGTACTTC. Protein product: CASSHRANSYEQYF.

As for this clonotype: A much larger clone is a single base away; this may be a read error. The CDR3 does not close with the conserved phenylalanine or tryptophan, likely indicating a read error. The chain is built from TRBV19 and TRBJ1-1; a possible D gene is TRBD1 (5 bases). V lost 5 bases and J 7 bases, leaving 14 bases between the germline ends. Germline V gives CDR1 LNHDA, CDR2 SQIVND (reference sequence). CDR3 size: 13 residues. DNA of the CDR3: TGTGCCAGTAGTTTTCGCGGGACGGTTGAAGCTTTCTCT. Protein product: CASSFRGTVEAFS.

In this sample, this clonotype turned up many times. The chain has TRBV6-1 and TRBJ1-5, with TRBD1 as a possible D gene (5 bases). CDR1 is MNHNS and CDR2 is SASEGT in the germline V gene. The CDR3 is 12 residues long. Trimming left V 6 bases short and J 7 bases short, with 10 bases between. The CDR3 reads CASRTGQQPQHF. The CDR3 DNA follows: TGTGCCAGCAGAACTGGACAACAGCCCCAGCATTTT.

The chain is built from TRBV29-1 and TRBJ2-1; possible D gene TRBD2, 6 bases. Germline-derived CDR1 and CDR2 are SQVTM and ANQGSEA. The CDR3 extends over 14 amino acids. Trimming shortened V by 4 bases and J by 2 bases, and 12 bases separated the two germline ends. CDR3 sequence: CSVGGTATYNEQFF. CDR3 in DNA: TGCAGCGTTGGGGGGACTGCAACCTACAATGAGCAGTTCTTC.

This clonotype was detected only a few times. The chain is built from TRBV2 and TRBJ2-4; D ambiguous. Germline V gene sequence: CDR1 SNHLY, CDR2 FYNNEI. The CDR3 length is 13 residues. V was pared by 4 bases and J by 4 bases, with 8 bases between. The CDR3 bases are TGTGCCAGCAGTGGCCTCGGGAAAAACATTCAGTACTTC. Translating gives CASSGLGKNIQYF.

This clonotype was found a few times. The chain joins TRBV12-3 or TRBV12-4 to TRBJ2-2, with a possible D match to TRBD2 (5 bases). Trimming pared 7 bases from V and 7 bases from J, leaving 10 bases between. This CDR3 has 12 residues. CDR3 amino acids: CASKRVGGELFF. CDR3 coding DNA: TGTGCCAGCAAGAGGGTAGGCGGGGAGCTGTTTTTT.

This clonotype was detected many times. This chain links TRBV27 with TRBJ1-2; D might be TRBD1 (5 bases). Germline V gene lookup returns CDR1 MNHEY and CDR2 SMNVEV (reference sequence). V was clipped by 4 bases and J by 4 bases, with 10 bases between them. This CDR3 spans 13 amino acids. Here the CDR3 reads CASSSTGPYGYTF. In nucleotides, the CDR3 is TGTGCCAGCAGTTCAACAGGTCCCTATGGCTACACCTTC.

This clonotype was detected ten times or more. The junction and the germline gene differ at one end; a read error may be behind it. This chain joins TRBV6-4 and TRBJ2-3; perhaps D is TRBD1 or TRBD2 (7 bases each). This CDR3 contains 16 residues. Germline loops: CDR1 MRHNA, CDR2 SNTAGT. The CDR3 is CASTDREGISTDTQYF. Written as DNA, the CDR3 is TGTGCCAGCACTGACAGGGAGGGGATTAGCACAGATACGCAGTATTTT.

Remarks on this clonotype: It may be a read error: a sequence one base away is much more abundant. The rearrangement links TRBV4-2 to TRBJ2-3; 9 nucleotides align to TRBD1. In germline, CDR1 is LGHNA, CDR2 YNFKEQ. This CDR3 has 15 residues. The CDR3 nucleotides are TGTGCCAGCAGCCAGGAAACAGGGGGCACAGATACGCGGTATTTT. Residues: CASSQETGGTDTRYF.

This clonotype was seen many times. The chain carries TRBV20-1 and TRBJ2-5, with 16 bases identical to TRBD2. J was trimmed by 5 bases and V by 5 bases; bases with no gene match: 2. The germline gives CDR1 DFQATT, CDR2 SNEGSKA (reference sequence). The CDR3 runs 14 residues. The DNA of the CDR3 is TGCAGTGCTCGGGGACTAGCGGGAGGGGAGACCCAGTACTTC. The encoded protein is CSARGLAGGETQYF.

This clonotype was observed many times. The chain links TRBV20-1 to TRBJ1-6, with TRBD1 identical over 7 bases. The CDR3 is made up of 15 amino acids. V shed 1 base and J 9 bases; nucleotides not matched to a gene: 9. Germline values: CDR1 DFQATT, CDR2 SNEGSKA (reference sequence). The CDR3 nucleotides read TGCAGTGCTAGAGTGCCGGGACAGAGAACTTCACCCCTCCACTTT. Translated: CSARVPGQRTSPLHF.